The 30 T cell receptor beta chains below were found in one sample sequenced in a study of vaccination and CD4 T cells after COVID-19 (dated by TCRdb to between 2020 and 2023). Library preparation employed PCR. The run used an Illumina iSeq 100. TCRdb reprocessing: public reads trimmed at Q25 with fastp, clones called with MiXCR, in-frame beta chains kept. Rows with a matching CDR3 protein are joined into one entry that keeps the most common DNA and genes. This sample gives tens of thousands of distinct CDR3 sequences in total; roughly 61% of them show up just once. The ten largest clones take up less than 1.5% of the sample. The input for sequencing was CD4+ T cells from blood, taken before SARS-CoV-2 vaccination. Receptors originate from a human donor who had recovered from COVID-19.

The V and J genes are TRBV20-1 and TRBJ2-5; 8 bases align to TRBD1. The germline gives CDR1 DFQATT, CDR2 SNEGSKA (reference sequence). V lost 4 bases, J lost 7 bases, and 11 bases stayed unmatched. The CDR3 is 14 residues long. CDR3 amino acids: CSATRTDRDGTQYF. Written as DNA, the CDR3 is TGCAGTGCTACACGCACGGACAGGGACGGGACCCAGTACTTC.

The chain is built from TRBV6-1 and TRBJ2-7, with 7 positions matching TRBD1. Germline-derived CDR1 and CDR2 are MNHNS and SASEGT. CDR3 length equals 15 residues. The junction had 12 bases not matched to a gene; V was cut back by 6 bases and J by 4 bases. The CDR3 sequence: CASSSRNRGRYEQYF. As DNA, the CDR3 is TGTGCCAGCAGCTCCCGAAACAGGGGAAGGTACGAGCAGTACTTC.

CDR3 residues: CASSSGLAVYQETQYF. The CDR3 bases are TGTGCCAGCAGTTCGGGACTAGCGGTTTACCAAGAGACCCAGTACTTC. The chain has TRBV6-5 and TRBJ2-5, with 11 positions matching TRBD2. Per germline, CDR1 MNHEY and CDR2 SVGAGI. Losses at the gene ends were 4 bases for V and 0 bases for J; bases not matched to a gene: 4. The CDR3 length is 16 residues.

The chain couples TRBV12-3 or TRBV12-4 to TRBJ2-1; D uncertain. This CDR3 has 12 residues. V lost 5 bases and J lost 6, with 8 bases in between. CDR3 sequence reads: CASSPRPNEQFF. The CDR3 DNA sequence: TGTGCCAGCAGTCCCCGCCCCAATGAGCAGTTCTTC.

In this sample, this clonotype turned up once. V gene TRBV15 combines with J gene TRBJ2-3; 9 bases fit TRBD2. The CDR3 contains 15 residues. The V gene's germline CDR1 is LNHNV and CDR2 YYDKDF (reference sequence). V gave up 5 bases and J gave up 5 bases; unmatched junction bases: 8. CDR3 in amino acids: CATSLTAGGRDTQYF. CDR3 sequence (DNA): TGTGCCACCAGCCTGACGGCGGGGGGGAGAGATACGCAGTATTTT.

This clonotype was observed a handful of times. The chain has TRBV4-1 and TRBJ1-5; 7 nucleotides line up with TRBD1. V shed 0 bases, J shed 4 bases, and the junction held 9 bases outside the gene matches. The CDR3 has 17 residues. CDR1 MGHRA and CDR2 YSYEKL come from the germline V gene. In nucleotides, the CDR3 is TGCGCCAGCAGCCAAGAATCGGGCAGGGGGTATAATCAGCCCCAGCATTTT. Translation gives CASSQESGRGYNQPQHF.

The V call is TRBV18, the J call TRBJ2-1, with 9 nucleotides matching TRBD2. V lost 2 bases, J lost 7 bases, and 6 bases stayed unmatched. There are 15 residues in the CDR3. Germline V gives CDR1 KGHSH, CDR2 LQKENI. The CDR3 protein is CASSPRGLAGNEQFF. CDR3 coding DNA: TGTGCCAGCTCACCAAGGGGGCTAGCGGGGAATGAGCAGTTCTTC.

The genes are TRBV20-1 and TRBJ2-1, with TRBD2 matching over 12 bases. With V trimmed by 0 bases and J by 3 bases, 6 bases remained unmatched. The V gene's germline CDR1 is DFQATT and CDR2 SNEGSKA (reference sequence). This CDR3 region has 17 residues. CDR3 amino acids: CSARDQTSGRHYNEQFF. In nucleotides, the CDR3 is TGCAGTGCTAGAGACCAGACTAGCGGGAGACACTACAATGAGCAGTTCTTC.

The V gene is TRBV4-1, the J gene TRBJ1-2; 7 bases are a match to TRBD1. V trimming: 6 bases; J trimming: 0 bases; junction bases outside the gene matches: 7. Germline V gene lookup returns CDR1 MGHRA and CDR2 YSYEKL. The CDR3 spans 15 residues. In DNA, the CDR3 is TGCGCCAGCAGGAGGGGGACAGATACTAACTATGGCTACACCTTC. This gives the protein CASRRGTDTNYGYTF.

This chain connects TRBV20-1 to TRBJ2-1; TRBD2 aligns across 8 bases. The germline gives CDR1 DFQATT, CDR2 SNEGSKA (reference sequence). The trim removed 6 bases at V and 1 base at J, leaving 8 bases unmatched. The CDR3 extends over 15 amino acids. The CDR3 sequence: CSALESSGSYNEQFF. In DNA, the CDR3 is TGCAGTGCGCTCGAATCTAGCGGGTCCTACAATGAGCAGTTCTTC.

This sequence joins TRBV11-1 and TRBJ2-5; D is ambiguous. The ends were cut back, 1 base at V and 2 bases at J, with 8 bases in the middle. Germline assignment: CDR1 SGHAT and CDR2 FQDESV (reference sequence). The CDR3 has 14 residues. This chain's CDR3 is CASSLGGKQETQYF. The CDR3 nucleotides read TGTGCCAGCAGCTTAGGTGGGAAACAAGAGACCCAGTACTTC.

This clonotype was observed a few times. This chain connects TRBV20-1 to TRBJ2-1; the D gene is possibly TRBD2 (5 bases). CDR3 length equals 17 residues. Germline assignment: CDR1 DFQATT and CDR2 SNEGSKA (reference sequence). Trimming shortened V by 0 bases and J by 0 bases, and 15 bases separated the two germline ends. CDR3 region: CSARDRRRANSYNEQFF. The CDR3 DNA sequence: TGCAGTGCTAGAGATAGGAGGCGGGCCAACTCCTACAATGAGCAGTTCTTC.

This chain connects TRBV20-1 to TRBJ2-7; D tentatively reads TRBD1 or TRBD2 (6 bases each). The CDR3 is made up of 14 amino acids. Germline assignment: CDR1 DFQATT and CDR2 SNEGSKA (reference sequence). The V end was cut by 2 bases, the J end by 5 bases, with 16 bases between. In nucleotides, the CDR3 is TGCAGTGCTAGAAGGGGGGCACCCCCCCACGAGCAGTACTTC. Protein product: CSARRGAPPHEQYF.

This rearrangement joins TRBV20-1 to TRBJ1-4, with D tentatively TRBD1 (6 bases). V lost 3 bases and J 7 bases, leaving 21 bases between the germline ends. Germline lookup yields CDR1 DFQATT and CDR2 SNEGSKA (reference sequence). The CDR3 runs 16 residues. The chain's CDR3 is CSASGGLVGAVEKLFF. The CDR3 coding sequence is TGCAGTGCTAGTGGGGGGCTTGTGGGGGCAGTTGAAAAACTGTTTTTT.

The table lists this clonotype with a few counts. The J gene is TRBJ2-3, the V gene TRBV27, with D unclear. Germline-derived CDR1 and CDR2 are MNHEY and SMNVEV (reference sequence). The CDR3 extends over 14 amino acids. V lost 3 bases to trimming and J lost 2 bases, with 9 bases between them. DNA of the CDR3: TGTGCCAGCAGTTTGGTCGAGCCCACAGATACGCAGTATTTT. Translation gives CASSLVEPTDTQYF.

This clonotype was detected only a few times. The chain has TRBV7-9 and TRBJ2-5; TRBD2 matches 11 bases. There are 15 residues in the CDR3. Germline CDR1 is SEHNR and CDR2 is FQNEAQ (reference sequence). With 5 bases clipped from V and 9 bases from J, the junction kept 11 bases outside the gene matches. The CDR3 sequence is CASSRPGLAVMAQYF. CDR3 sequence (DNA): TGTGCCAGCAGCCGACCGGGACTAGCGGTCATGGCCCAGTACTTC. The full variable domain, with the rest looked up from reference TRBV7-9 and TRBJ2-5, is DTGVSQNPRHKITKRGQNVTFRCDPISEHNRLYWYRQTLGQGPEFLTYFQNEAQLEKSRLLSDRFSAERPKGSFSTLEIQRTEQGDSAMYLCASSRPGLAVMAQYFGPGTRLLVL.

This chain links TRBV7-8 with TRBJ1-2; 9 positions match TRBD1. This CDR3 is 14 amino acids long. Germline V CDR1 and CDR2: SGHVS, FQNEAQ. Trimming removed 5 bases from V and 8 bases from J; junction bases left unmatched: 9. The CDR3 is CASSPVGQGIGYTF. CDR3 sequence (DNA): TGTGCCAGCAGCCCAGTGGGACAGGGTATAGGCTACACCTTC.

V is TRBV20-1 and J is TRBJ2-1; D perhaps matches TRBD2 (6 bases). The CDR3 covers 19 residues. With 0 bases removed from V and 0 bases from J, the gap between germline ends came to 21 bases. The V gene's germline CDR1 is DFQATT and CDR2 SNEGSKA (reference sequence). The CDR3 DNA is TGCAGTGCTAGAGATCTGCGGGGTCAGTCGGCGAGCTCCTACAATGAGCAGTTCTTC. Its protein is CSARDLRGQSASSYNEQFF.

The chain has TRBV20-1 and TRBJ2-2; TRBD2 matches 11 bases. This CDR3 region has 16 residues. V was clipped by 3 bases and J by 3 bases; unmatched bases: 6. In germline, CDR1 is DFQATT, CDR2 SNEGSKA (reference sequence). CDR3 sequence (DNA): TGCAGTGCTAGGGGTAGCGGGAGGGCCGACACCGGGGAGCTGTTTTTT. Protein product: CSARGSGRADTGELFF.

V gene TRBV2 combines with J gene TRBJ1-1; D is unclear. Per germline, CDR1 SNHLY and CDR2 FYNNEI. CDR3 length: 11 amino acids. V was pared by 8 bases and J by 4 bases, with 8 bases between. CDR3 residues: CASAWGTEAFF. For the CDR3, the DNA is TGTGCCAGCGCCTGGGGCACTGAAGCTTTCTTT.

The chain carries TRBV27 and TRBJ1-6; D unclear. The V gene lost 0 bases and the J gene lost 4 bases, with 13 bases spanning the gap. This CDR3 comprises 17 residues. The germline V gene has CDR1 MNHEY and CDR2 SMNVEV (reference sequence). CDR3 in DNA: TGTGCCAGCAGTTTATCGTACATTGGAGGGTATAATTCACCCCTCCACTTT. Translating it yields CASSLSYIGGYNSPLHF.

The genes are TRBV7-9 and TRBJ1-1; TRBD1 is a possible D gene (6 bases). V was shortened by 5 bases and J by 3 bases, with 19 bases between the two germline ends. Germline V gives CDR1 SEHNR, CDR2 FQNEAQ (reference sequence). This CDR3 comprises 16 residues. CDR3 nucleotide sequence: TGTGCCAGCAGCCCGGTAACGGGGGCAGGGGACACTGAAGCTTTCTTT. It encodes CASSPVTGAGDTEAFF.

This rearrangement joins TRBV2 to TRBJ1-2; 12 positions match TRBD1. The CDR3 is 14 residues long. Trimming at V came to 7 bases and at J to 8 bases, leaving 8 bases not matched to a gene. Germline assignment: CDR1 SNHLY and CDR2 FYNNEI. In DNA form, the CDR3 reads TGTGCCAGCACCGGGACAGGGGGCGCGAACGGCTACACCTTC. This encodes CASTGTGGANGYTF.

The V call is TRBV28, the J call TRBJ2-7; 8 bases match TRBD1. CDR1 is MDHEN and CDR2 is SYDVKM in the germline V gene. The CDR3 spans 15 residues. J was trimmed by 6 bases and V by 7 bases; bases with no gene match: 14. The CDR3 DNA is TGTGCCAGCACCACCGTCGGGCAGGGGGCGGCCGAGCAGTACTTC. Protein product: CASTTVGQGAAEQYF.

DNA of the CDR3: TGTGCCAGTAGGGCCCGGACAGGGGCAAATAGCAATCAGCCCCAGCATTTT. It codes for CASRARTGANSNQPQHF. The chain recombines TRBV19 with TRBJ1-5; TRBD1 matches at 9 bases. Germline V gene lookup returns CDR1 LNHDA and CDR2 SQIVND (reference sequence). The V segment lost 6 bases and the J segment 0 bases; nucleotides outside the gene matches: 9. CDR3 length: 17 amino acids.

V usage is TRBV20-1 and J usage is TRBJ2-5; D possibly corresponds to TRBD1 (5 bases). The V and J ends lost 1 base and 5 bases respectively, with 11 bases between them. This CDR3 is built from 13 residues. Germline CDR1 reads DFQATT; CDR2 reads SNEGSKA (reference sequence). CDR3 nucleotides: TGCAGTGCTAGAGTGGACATACGCGAGACCCAGTACTTC. Translation: CSARVDIRETQYF.

This chain joins TRBV6-1 and TRBJ1-6, with D unresolved. Germline V lookup: CDR1 MNHNS, CDR2 SASEGT. The CDR3 loop spans 13 amino acids. With 6 bases removed from V and 9 bases from J, the gap between germline ends came to 12 bases. CDR3 residues: CASRPRGGSPLHF. Here the CDR3 DNA reads TGTGCCAGCAGGCCCCGGGGTGGTTCACCCCTCCACTTT.

This chain joins TRBV6-1 and TRBJ2-1; 10 bases match TRBD1. V lost 6 bases and J lost 10; bases outside the gene matches: 6. Germline CDR1 MNHNS, CDR2 SASEGT. CDR3 length: 13 amino acids. The CDR3 sequence: CASSDRGHDEQFF. DNA of the CDR3: TGTGCCAGCAGCGACAGGGGGCACGACGAGCAGTTCTTC.

J is TRBJ1-5 and V is TRBV28, with D unclear. CDR3 length equals 15 residues. In germline, CDR1 is MDHEN, CDR2 SYDVKM. V was cut by 7 bases and J by 3 bases, with 16 bases left in between. The CDR3 DNA sequence: TGTGCCAGCACTCCCGGGTCGGGGAACAATCAGCCCCAGCATTTT. As protein: CASTPGSGNNQPQHF. The complete variable domain, with remaining parts taken from reference TRBV28 and TRBJ1-5, reads DVKVTQSSRYLVKRTGEKVFLECVQDMDHENMFWYRQDPGLGLRLIYFSYDVKMKEKGDIPEGYSVSREKKERFSLILESASTNQTSMYLCASTPGSGNNQPQHFGDGTRLSIL.

There are a few counts of this clonotype. The genes are TRBV20-1 and TRBJ1-1; D perhaps matches TRBD1 (5 bases). The V end was cut by 1 base, the J end by 1 base, with 10 bases between. This CDR3 region has 14 residues. From germline, CDR1 is DFQATT and CDR2 SNEGSKA (reference sequence). CDR3: CSARAGNTNTEAFF. In DNA, the CDR3 is TGCAGTGCTAGAGCAGGGAACACGAACACTGAAGCTTTCTTT.